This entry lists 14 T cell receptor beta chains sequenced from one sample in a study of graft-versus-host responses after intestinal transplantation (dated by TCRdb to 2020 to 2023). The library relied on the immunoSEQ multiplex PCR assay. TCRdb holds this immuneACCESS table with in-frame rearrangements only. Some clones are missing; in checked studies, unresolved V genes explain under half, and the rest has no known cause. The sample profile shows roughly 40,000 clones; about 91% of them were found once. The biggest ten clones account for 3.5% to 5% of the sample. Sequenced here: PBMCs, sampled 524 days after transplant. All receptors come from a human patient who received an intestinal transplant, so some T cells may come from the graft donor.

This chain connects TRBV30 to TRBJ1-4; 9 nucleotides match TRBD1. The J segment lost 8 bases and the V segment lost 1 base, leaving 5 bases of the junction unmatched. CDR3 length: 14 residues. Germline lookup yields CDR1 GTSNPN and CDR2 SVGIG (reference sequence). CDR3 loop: CAWSEGTGYEKLFF. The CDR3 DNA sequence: TGTGCCTGGAGTGAAGGGACAGGGTACGAAAAACTGTTTTTT.

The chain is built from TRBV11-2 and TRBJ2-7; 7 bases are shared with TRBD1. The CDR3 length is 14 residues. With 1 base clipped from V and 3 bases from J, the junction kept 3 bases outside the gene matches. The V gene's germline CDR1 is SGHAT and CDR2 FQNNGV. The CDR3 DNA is TGTGCCAGCAGCTTAGGACAGGGTAACTACGAGCAGTACTTC. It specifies CASSLGQGNYEQYF.

In DNA form, the CDR3 reads TGTGCCAGCAGCTCGACAGGGTTAACCGAGCAGTACTTC. Translating gives CASSSTGLTEQYF. The chain is built from TRBV7-2 and TRBJ2-7, with 7 bases lining up with TRBD1. The CDR3 has 13 amino acids. V shed 4 bases and J 6 bases; nucleotides not matched to a gene: 6. Germline CDR1 and CDR2: SGHTA and FQGNSA.

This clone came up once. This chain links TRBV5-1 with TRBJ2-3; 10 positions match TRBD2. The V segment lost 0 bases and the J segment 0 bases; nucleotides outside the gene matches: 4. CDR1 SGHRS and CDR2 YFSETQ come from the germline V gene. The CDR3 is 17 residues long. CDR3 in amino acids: CASSLVASGGSTDTQYF. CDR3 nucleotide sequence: TGCGCCAGCAGCTTGGTGGCTAGCGGGGGTAGCACAGATACGCAGTATTTT.

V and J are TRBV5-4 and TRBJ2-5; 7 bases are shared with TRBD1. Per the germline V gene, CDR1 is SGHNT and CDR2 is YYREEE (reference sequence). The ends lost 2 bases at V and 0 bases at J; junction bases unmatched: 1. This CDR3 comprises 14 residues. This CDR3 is CASSFGTDQETQYF. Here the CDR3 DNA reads TGTGCCAGCAGCTTTGGGACAGACCAAGAGACCCAGTACTTC. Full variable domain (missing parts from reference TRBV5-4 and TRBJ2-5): ETGVTQSPTHLIKTRGQQVTLRCSSQSGHNTVSWYQQALGQGPQFIFQYYREEENGRGNFPPRFSGLQFPNYSSELNVNALELDDSALYLCASSFGTDQETQYFGPGTRLLVL.

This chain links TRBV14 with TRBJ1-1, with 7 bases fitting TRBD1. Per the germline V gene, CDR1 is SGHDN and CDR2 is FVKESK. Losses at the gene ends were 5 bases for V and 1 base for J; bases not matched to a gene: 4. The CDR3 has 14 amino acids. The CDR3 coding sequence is TGTGCCAGCAGCGCGGGACAGTCGAACACTGAAGCTTTCTTT. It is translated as CASSAGQSNTEAFF.

CDR3: CASNVLNQPQHF. The CDR3 DNA is TGTGCCAGCAATGTGCTCAATCAGCCCCAGCATTTT. V gene TRBV2 combines with J gene TRBJ1-5, with D unclear. Trimming stripped 7 bases from V and 3 bases from J, with 7 bases between. Germline V gives CDR1 SNHLY, CDR2 FYNNEI. The CDR3 sequence is 12 residues long.

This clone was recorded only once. CDR3 residues: CASSESGEGWEEQYF. The CDR3 nucleotides read TGCGCCAGCAGTGAGTCGGGTGAGGGGTGGGAGGAGCAGTACTTC. V gene TRBV10-2 combines with J gene TRBJ2-7; D is possibly TRBD1 or TRBD2 (5 bases each). V dropped 0 bases and J dropped 7 bases, with 16 bases sitting between them. In germline, CDR1 is WSHSY, CDR2 SAAADI. This CDR3 spans 15 amino acids.

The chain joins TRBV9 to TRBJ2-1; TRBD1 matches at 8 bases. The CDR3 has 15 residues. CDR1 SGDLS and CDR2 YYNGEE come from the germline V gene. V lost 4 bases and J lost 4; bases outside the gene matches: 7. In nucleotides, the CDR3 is TGTGCCAGCAGCCCCGGGACAGGACTTTACAATGAGCAGTTCTTC. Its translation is CASSPGTGLYNEQFF.

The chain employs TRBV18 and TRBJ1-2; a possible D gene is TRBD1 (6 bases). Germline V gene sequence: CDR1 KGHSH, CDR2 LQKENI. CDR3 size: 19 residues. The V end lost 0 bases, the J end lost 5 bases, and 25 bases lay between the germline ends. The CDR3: CASSPPWTDRRAVWYGYTF. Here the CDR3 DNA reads TGTGCCAGCTCACCACCCTGGACAGACCGTCGCGCGGTTTGGTATGGCTACACCTTC. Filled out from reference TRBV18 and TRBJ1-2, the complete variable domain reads NAGVMQNPRHLVRRRGQEARLRCSPMKGHSHVYWYRQLPEEGLKFMVYLQKENIIDESGMPKERFSAEFPKEGPSILRIQQVVRGDSAAYFCASSPPWTDRRAVWYGYTFGSGTRLTVV.

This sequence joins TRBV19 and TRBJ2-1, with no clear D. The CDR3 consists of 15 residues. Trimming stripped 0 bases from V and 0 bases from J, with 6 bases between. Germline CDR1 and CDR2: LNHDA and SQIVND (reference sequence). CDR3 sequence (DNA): TGTGCCAGTAGTATAGAACGATACTCCTACAATGAGCAGTTCTTC. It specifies CASSIERYSYNEQFF.

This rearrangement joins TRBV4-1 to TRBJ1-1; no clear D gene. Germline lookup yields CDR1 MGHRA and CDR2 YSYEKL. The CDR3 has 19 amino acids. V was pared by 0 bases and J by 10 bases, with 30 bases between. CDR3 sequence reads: CASSQDLPTRAGNFGGAFF. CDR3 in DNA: TGCGCCAGCAGCCAAGATTTGCCCACGAGGGCAGGAAATTTTGGTGGAGCTTTCTTT.

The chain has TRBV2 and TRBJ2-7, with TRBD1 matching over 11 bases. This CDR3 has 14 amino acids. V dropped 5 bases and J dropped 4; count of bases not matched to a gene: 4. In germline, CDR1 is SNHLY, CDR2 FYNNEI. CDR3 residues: CASSRDRGTYEQYF. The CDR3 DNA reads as TGTGCCAGCAGTAGGGACAGGGGGACATACGAGCAGTACTTC.

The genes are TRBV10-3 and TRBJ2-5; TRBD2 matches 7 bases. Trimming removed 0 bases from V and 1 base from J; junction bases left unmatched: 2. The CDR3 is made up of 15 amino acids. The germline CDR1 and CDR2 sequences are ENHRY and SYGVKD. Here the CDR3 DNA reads TGTGCCATCAGTGAGTCTGCTAGCGGCCAAGAGACCCAGTACTTC. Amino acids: CAISESASGQETQYF.